These 25 T cell receptor beta chains were sequenced from one sample in a study of stem cell transplantation in POMP-related autoinflammatory disease. Sequencing was performed with immunoSEQ multiplex PCR; in TCRdb, only in-frame clones are kept and a portion is missing. The table shows roughly 28,000 clones, with 80% to 85% occurring only once. The sample in question was CD4+ T cells from PBMCs, obtained before stem cell transplantation. The receptor source for this set is a human donor with POMP-related autoinflammation and immune dysregulation (PRAID).

This sequence joins TRBV6-4 and TRBJ1-2; possible D gene TRBD1, 5 bases. With 2 bases removed from V and 7 bases from J, the gap between germline ends came to 14 bases. The germline gives CDR1 MRHNA, CDR2 SNTAGT. The CDR3 runs to 14 residues. CDR3 nucleotide sequence: TGTGCCAGCAGTGACCAGGGAGTGGTTGGTGGCTACACCTTC. Translated, it gives CASSDQGVVGGYTF.

This clone was picked up a small number of times. This chain links TRBV30 with TRBJ1-3; D remains unclear. The ends were cut back, 4 bases at V and 0 bases at J, with 4 bases in the middle. From germline, CDR1 is GTSNPN and CDR2 SVGIG (reference sequence). The CDR3 runs to 12 residues. Written as DNA, the CDR3 is TGTGCCTGGACAACCTCTGGAAACACCATATATTTT. Amino acid sequence: CAWTTSGNTIYF.

The rearrangement uses TRBV28 and TRBJ2-4; possibly TRBD2 for D (5 bases). V dropped 5 bases and J dropped 4 bases, with 12 bases sitting between them. The CDR3 extends over 14 amino acids. The V gene's germline CDR1 is MDHEN and CDR2 SYDVKM. The CDR3 here is CASSTISEKNIQYF. In nucleotides, the CDR3 is TGTGCCAGCAGTACCATTAGCGAGAAAAACATTCAGTACTTC.

The chain links TRBV7-9 to TRBJ1-5, with D perhaps matching TRBD1 (5 bases). Trimming left V 0 bases short and J 0 bases short, with 6 bases between. This CDR3 is 15 amino acids long. CDR1 SEHNR and CDR2 FQNEAQ come from the germline V gene (reference sequence). The CDR3 is CASSLAGDSNQPQHF. CDR3 nucleotide sequence: TGTGCCAGCAGCTTAGCAGGGGATAGCAATCAGCCCCAGCATTTT.

This clone was recorded only once. V is TRBV5-1 and J is TRBJ2-7, with D perhaps matching TRBD2 (6 bases). The CDR3 loop spans 15 amino acids. The germline V and J ends were trimmed by 5 bases and 1 base, with 16 bases remaining between them. CDR1 and CDR2 from the germline V gene are SGHRS and YFSETQ. The CDR3 region is CASSRQGGSSYEQYF. CDR3 nucleotide sequence: TGCGCCAGCAGTCGCCAGGGAGGTTCATCCTACGAGCAGTACTTC.

This chain's CDR3 is CASSSRRTGNLSGANVLTF. The CDR3 bases are TGTGCCAGCAGCTCTAGAAGGACAGGGAATCTCTCTGGGGCCAACGTCCTGACTTTC. The chain has TRBV7-9 and TRBJ2-6, with 8 bases identical to TRBD1. Germline V CDR1 and CDR2: SEHNR, FQNEAQ (reference sequence). V lost 4 bases to trimming and J lost 0 bases; unmatched junction nucleotides: 11. CDR3 length equals 19 residues.

This clone was observed a few times. This rearrangement joins TRBV6-1 to TRBJ1-5; perhaps TRBD1 as D (6 bases). Trimming took 8 bases from V and 2 from J, leaving 13 bases between them. CDR1 and CDR2 (germline): MNHNS, SASEGT. The CDR3 has 14 residues. CDR3 in DNA: TGTGCCAGCTCTGGTCCAGGGGGCAATCAGCCCCAGCATTTT. Its translation: CASSGPGGNQPQHF.

The chain combines TRBV15 with TRBJ2-4; 7 bases are a match to TRBD2. CDR1 and CDR2 (germline): LNHNV, YYDKDF (reference sequence). Trimming removed 1 base from V and 0 bases from J; junction bases left unmatched: 9. The CDR3 consists of 18 residues. The CDR3, as DNA: TGTGCCACCAGCAGAGCCCTCCAGGGACTACTAGCCAAAAACATTCAGTACTTC. Translation: CATSRALQGLLAKNIQYF.

This clone is a singleton in its sample. The chain couples TRBV6-5 to TRBJ2-3; 8 bases fit TRBD2. J was trimmed by 7 bases and V by 4 bases; bases with no gene match: 7. The length of the CDR3 is 14 residues. Per germline, CDR1 MNHEY and CDR2 SVGAGI. CDR3 bases: TGTGCCAGCAGTTTGGGACTAGATGGTAATACGCAGTATTTT. The encoded protein is CASSLGLDGNTQYF.

The chain is built from TRBV12-2 and TRBJ1-1; TRBD1 was called by the table and not checked on the DNA. TRBV12-2 is assigned pseudogene status. The CDR3 has 14 residues. CDR3 sequence reads: CASRLALDSTEAFF. The DNA of the CDR3 is TGTGCAAGTCGCTTAGCGTTGGACAGCACTGAAGCTTTCTTT.

CDR3 sequence reads: CASSLTSGKYNEQFF. The DNA of the CDR3 is TGCGCCAGCAGCCTGACTAGCGGGAAGTACAATGAGCAGTTCTTC. The V call is TRBV5-1, the J call TRBJ2-1; 11 positions agree with TRBD2. The V and J ends lost 4 bases and 4 bases, in that order; junction bases with no gene match: 4. This CDR3 has 15 residues. Per the germline V gene, CDR1 is SGHRS and CDR2 is YFSETQ. The complete variable domain, with remaining parts taken from reference TRBV5-1 and TRBJ2-1, reads KAGVTQTPRYLIKTRGQQVTLSCSPISGHRSVSWYQQTPGQGLQFLFEYFSETQRNKGNFPGRFSGRQFSNSRSEMNVSTLELGDSALYLCASSLTSGKYNEQFFGPGTRLTVL.

This rearrangement joins TRBV18 to TRBJ2-7; 7 nucleotides line up with TRBD1. The V and J ends lost 6 bases and 5 bases, in that order; junction bases with no gene match: 7. The V gene's germline CDR1 is KGHSH and CDR2 LQKENI. The CDR3 totals 13 residues. The DNA for the CDR3 is TGTGCCAGCTCTTTCGACAGGGTGCACGAGCAGTACTTC. Protein: CASSFDRVHEQYF.

This chain uses TRBV14 with TRBJ2-1; TRBD2 matches 11 bases. The CDR3 totals 16 residues. The germline V gene has CDR1 SGHDN and CDR2 FVKESK. Trimming took 3 bases from V and 4 from J; bases not matched to a gene: 5. The CDR3 sequence is CASSHITSGGYNEQFF. The DNA for the CDR3 is TGTGCCAGCAGCCACATCACTAGCGGGGGTTACAATGAGCAGTTCTTC.

J is TRBJ2-2 and V is TRBV7-2, with 9 bases fitting TRBD1. The ends lost 4 bases at V and 8 bases at J; junction bases unmatched: 8. Germline V CDR1 and CDR2: SGHTA, FQGNSA. There are 15 residues in the CDR3. The CDR3 DNA reads TGTGCCAGCAGCTGGGCCGGGACAGGGACGGGGGAGCTGTTTTTT. Residues: CASSWAGTGTGELFF. The entire variable domain, with the rest obtained from reference TRBV7-2 and TRBJ2-2, is as follows: GAGVSQSPSNKVTEKGKDVELRCDPISGHTALYWYRQSLGQGLEFLIYFQGNSAPDKSGLPSDRFSAERTGGSVSTLTIQRTQQEDSAVYLCASSWAGTGTGELFFGEGSRLTVL.

The chain joins TRBV19 to TRBJ1-2; TRBD1 is a possible D gene (5 bases). CDR1 is LNHDA, CDR2 SQIVND, per germline (reference sequence). The ends were cut back, 3 bases at V and 6 bases at J, with 17 bases in the middle. The CDR3 runs 15 residues. CDR3 loop: CASSISEGTVNGYTF. The CDR3, as DNA: TGTGCCAGTAGTATCTCAGAGGGGACGGTGAATGGCTACACCTTC.

The chain links TRBV9 to TRBJ2-2; perhaps D is TRBD1 or TRBD2 (6 bases each). V lost 4 bases to trimming and J lost 0 bases, with 13 bases between them. Germline CDR1 SGDLS, CDR2 YYNGEE. There are 16 residues in the CDR3. The CDR3 region is CASSPRGGPNTGELFF. The CDR3 DNA is TGTGCCAGCAGCCCCCGTGGGGGGCCGAACACCGGGGAGCTGTTTTTT. Complete variable domain (other parts from reference TRBV9 and TRBJ2-2): DSGVTQTPKHLITATGQRVTLRCSPRSGDLSVYWYQQSLDQGLQFLIQYYNGEERAKGNILERFSAQQFPDLHSELNLSSLELGDSALYFCASSPRGGPNTGELFFGEGSRLTVL.

The J gene is TRBJ2-3, the V gene TRBV5-4; D possibly matches TRBD1 or TRBD2 (5 bases each). The CDR3 sequence is 15 residues long. Trimming removed 2 bases at V and 4 bases at J, with 14 bases between. CDR1 SGHNT and CDR2 YYREEE come from the germline V gene (reference sequence). The CDR3 DNA reads TGTGCCAGCAGCTTCGGGGCTAGCCAATCAGATACGCAGTATTTT. This translates into CASSFGASQSDTQYF.

The chain links TRBV27 to TRBJ1-5; D ambiguous. Germline V CDR1 and CDR2: MNHEY, SMNVEV (reference sequence). The CDR3 is made up of 15 amino acids. V lost 4 bases, J lost 0 bases, and 10 bases lay in between. CDR3 DNA: TGTGCCAGCAGTTCTCGCGGATATAGCAATCAGCCCCAGCATTTT. It specifies CASSSRGYSNQPQHF.

The gene calls are TRBV29-1 and TRBJ1-2; maybe TRBD1 (6 bases). The CDR3 contains 14 residues. The V gene's germline CDR1 is SQVTM and CDR2 ANQGSEA. Trimming cost V 6 bases and J 1 base, with 15 bases left between them. The CDR3 DNA follows: TGCAGCGTCCACCCGGGACACCTTAACTATGGCTACACCTTC. Translation: CSVHPGHLNYGYTF.

The chain couples TRBV28 to TRBJ1-4; D remains unclear. Trimming stripped 4 bases from V and 2 bases from J, with 14 bases between. This CDR3 is built from 16 residues. CDR1 is MDHEN and CDR2 is SYDVKM in the germline V gene. CDR3 DNA: TGTGCCAGCAGTTGGCGGAGGCACGCCACTAATGAAAAACTGTTTTTT. Protein sequence: CASSWRRHATNEKLFF.

The gene calls are TRBV9 and TRBJ2-7; D perhaps matches TRBD1 (5 bases). The CDR3 spans 14 residues. V was shortened by 0 bases and J by 1 base, with 8 bases between the two germline ends. Germline V gene data show CDR1 as SGDLS and CDR2 as YYNGEE. In nucleotides, the CDR3 is TGTGCCAGCAGCGTAGCGACAGCATCCTACGAGCAGTACTTC. Translated: CASSVATASYEQYF.

V gene TRBV4-1 combines with J gene TRBJ2-1, with D maybe TRBD2 (6 bases). V was clipped by 5 bases and J by 5 bases, with 25 bases between them. CDR1 is MGHRA and CDR2 is YSYEKL in the germline V gene. CDR3 length: 18 amino acids. CDR3 residues: CASSVGSDAGKKNNEQFF. As DNA, the CDR3 is TGCGCCAGCAGCGTAGGTAGTGATGCGGGGAAAAAGAACAATGAGCAGTTCTTC.

This clone showed up just a few times. The chain carries TRBV5-1 and TRBJ1-5; a possible D gene is TRBD1 (5 bases). Trimming removed 2 bases from V and 0 bases from J, with 9 bases in between. Germline V lookup: CDR1 SGHRS, CDR2 YFSETQ. The CDR3 extends over 15 amino acids. The CDR3 protein is CASSLGDYSNQPQHF. The CDR3 DNA sequence: TGCGCCAGCAGCTTAGGGGATTATAGCAATCAGCCCCAGCATTTT.

This clone appeared once. The chain uses TRBV29-1 and TRBJ2-3; 13 positions match TRBD2. The V gene end was trimmed by 4 bases and the J gene end by 2 bases; junction bases not matched to a gene: 3. Germline CDR1 reads SQVTM; CDR2 reads ANQGSEA. This CDR3 region has 15 residues. CDR3 loop: CSVGLAGGYTDTQYF. The CDR3 coding sequence is TGCAGCGTTGGACTAGCGGGAGGCTACACAGATACGCAGTATTTT.

The V and J genes are TRBV6-6 and TRBJ2-3, with 10 bases matching TRBD2. V lost 6 bases to trimming and J lost 2 bases; unmatched junction nucleotides: 5. Germline V CDR1 and CDR2: MNHNY, SVGAGI (reference sequence). This CDR3 spans 15 amino acids. The chain's CDR3 is CASRRSGRATDTQYF. CDR3 sequence (DNA): TGTGCCAGCAGAAGAAGCGGGAGGGCCACAGATACGCAGTATTTT.